What follows are 32 T cell receptor beta chains derived from one specimen sequenced in a study of human thymus T cells. This table comes from immunoSEQ multiplex PCR, and its TCRdb copy is limited to in-frame clones, with some not included. The sample shows tens of thousands of clones, 90% to 95% of them seen only once. Thymus tissue for the work was resected from patients undergoing corrective heart surgery. Specimen: thymus tissue. These receptors came from a girl less than two years old with a congenital heart defect but otherwise immunologically healthy.

This chain connects TRBV5-6 to TRBJ1-4; the match to TRBD1 covers 7 bases. This CDR3 contains 13 residues. The V segment lost 3 bases and the J segment 7 bases; nucleotides outside the gene matches: 3. Germline V lookup: CDR1 SGHDT, CDR2 YYEEEE. CDR3 sequence reads: CASSSRGGEKLFF. CDR3 in DNA: TGTGCCAGCAGCTCCAGGGGGGGTGAAAAACTGTTTTTT. The variable domain in full, with the rest retrieved from reference TRBV5-6 and TRBJ1-4, is DAGVTQSPTHLIKTRGQQVTLRCSPKSGHDTVSWYQQALGQGPQFIFQYYEEEERQRGNFPDRFSGHQFPNYSSELNVNALLLGDSALYLCASSSRGGEKLFFGSGTQLSVL.

As DNA, the CDR3 is TGCGCCAGCAGCCAAGTTGGACGGGGGACGAACACTGAAGCTTTCTTT. Residues: CASSQVGRGTNTEAFF. J is TRBJ1-1 and V is TRBV4-3; weak D call: TRBD1 (5 bases). This CDR3 comprises 16 residues. Per the germline V gene, CDR1 is LGHNA and CDR2 is YSLEER. V dropped 1 base and J dropped 1 base, with 13 bases sitting between them.

The chain uses TRBV7-3 and TRBJ2-1; 10 bases line up with TRBD1. Germline loops: CDR1 SGHTA, CDR2 FQGTGA. The V gene end was trimmed by 0 bases and the J gene end by 5 bases; junction bases not matched to a gene: 4. This CDR3 has 16 amino acids. The CDR3 reads CASSLTEGQGNNEQFF. The CDR3 bases are TGTGCCAGCAGCTTAACAGAGGGACAGGGGAACAATGAGCAGTTCTTC.

This clone was observed once. The CDR3 loop is CASSPDSNQPQHF. DNA for the CDR3: TGTGCCAGCTCTCCGGACAGTAATCAGCCCCAGCATTTT. This rearrangement joins TRBV18 to TRBJ1-5; D is possibly TRBD1 (6 bases). The CDR3 length is 13 residues. V was pared by 6 bases and J by 4 bases, with 10 bases between. Germline loops: CDR1 KGHSH, CDR2 LQKENI.

The CDR3 reads CAIRGNYGYTF. CDR3 bases: TGTGCCATCAGGGGGAACTATGGCTACACCTTC. The J gene is TRBJ1-2, the V gene TRBV10-3; D is ambiguous. Trimming took 6 bases from V and 2 from J, leaving 4 bases between them. The CDR3 has 11 amino acids. Germline V CDR1 and CDR2: ENHRY, SYGVKD.

The chain couples TRBV5-6 to TRBJ2-3; 11 positions match TRBD2. Looked up from germline, CDR1 is SGHDT and CDR2 is YYEEEE. The CDR3 sequence is 18 residues long. With V trimmed by 0 bases and J by 4 bases, 10 bases remained unmatched. CDR3 bases: TGTGCCAGCAGCTTGGCCCATAGGAGACTAGCGGGATCAGATACGCAGTATTTT. It is translated as CASSLAHRRLAGSDTQYF.

This clone was recorded only once. V is TRBV28 and J is TRBJ2-3; TRBD1 matches 11 bases. The CDR3 totals 16 residues. Germline V gene sequence: CDR1 MDHEN, CDR2 SYDVKM. After removal of 2 bases from V and 5 bases from J, the junction contained 6 bases not matched to a gene. This CDR3 is CASSLRWDRGEDTQYF. For the CDR3, the DNA is TGTGCCAGCAGTTTAAGATGGGACAGGGGGGAAGATACGCAGTATTTT.

The chain has TRBV10-3 and TRBJ1-1; no reliable D call. The CDR3 consists of 15 residues. V lost 3 bases and J 3 bases, leaving 14 bases between the germline ends. Germline CDR1 is ENHRY and CDR2 is SYGVKD. The DNA for the CDR3 is TGTGCCATCAGTGATGGTGGCTGGGATGACACTGAAGCTTTCTTT. Translation: CAISDGGWDDTEAFF.

This clone appeared once. The chain joins TRBV15 to TRBJ2-5; possibly TRBD1 for D (7 bases). Trimming cost V 5 bases and J 9 bases, with 22 bases left between them. This CDR3 region has 15 residues. Germline-derived CDR1 and CDR2 are LNHNV and YYDKDF (reference sequence). CDR3 sequence: CATSSRTDQGEAQYF. The CDR3 DNA is TGTGCCACCAGCTCCCGGACCGACCAGGGGGAGGCCCAGTACTTC.

The V and J genes are TRBV4-3 and TRBJ2-7, with D possibly being TRBD2 (6 bases). Trimming removed 2 bases at V and 1 base at J, with 15 bases between. In germline, CDR1 is LGHNA, CDR2 YSLEER. This CDR3 comprises 16 residues. CDR3 in amino acids: CASSQFRRERSYEQYF. Written as DNA, the CDR3 is TGCGCCAGCAGCCAATTCCGGAGGGAGCGGTCCTACGAGCAGTACTTC.

The gene calls are TRBV12-5 and TRBJ2-5; 7 bases match TRBD1. Germline loops: CDR1 LGHNT, CDR2 FRNRAP. V gave up 3 bases and J gave up 2 bases; unmatched junction bases: 3. CDR3 size: 14 residues. The CDR3 nucleotides are TGTGCTAGTGGTTTCCCACAGGGGCAAGAGACCCAGTACTTC. This translates into CASGFPQGQETQYF.

This sequence joins TRBV5-5 and TRBJ2-7; no reliable D call. V lost 1 base and J lost 2, with 4 bases in between. Germline V lookup: CDR1 SGHKS, CDR2 YYEKEE (reference sequence). The CDR3 length is 12 residues. CDR3 residues: CASSLPPYEQYF. CDR3 nucleotide sequence: TGTGCCAGCAGCTTGCCCCCCTACGAGCAGTACTTC.

This rearrangement joins TRBV6-5 to TRBJ2-3; D perhaps matches TRBD1 (5 bases). CDR3 size: 11 residues. Trimming took 7 bases from V and 9 from J, leaving 11 bases between them. Germline-derived CDR1 and CDR2 are MNHEY and SVGAGI. The CDR3 coding sequence is TGTGCCAGCAAAGGGGTATACACGCAGTATTTT. Its protein is CASKGVYTQYF.

The chain carries TRBV7-2 and TRBJ2-7; D uncertain. Trimming took 4 bases from V and 0 from J, leaving 1 base between them. CDR3 size: 11 residues. The germline gives CDR1 SGHTA, CDR2 FQGNSA. The chain's CDR3 is CASSCSYEQYF. DNA of the CDR3: TGTGCCAGCAGCTGCTCCTACGAGCAGTACTTC.

This chain connects TRBV2 to TRBJ1-2, with D uncertain. The V and J ends lost 1 base and 3 bases respectively, with 12 bases between them. Germline V lookup: CDR1 SNHLY, CDR2 FYNNEI. The CDR3 runs to 15 residues. The chain's CDR3 is CASSEGGNLYYGYTF. The CDR3 bases are TGTGCCAGCAGTGAAGGGGGAAACTTATACTATGGCTACACCTTC.

This clone appeared a single time. J is TRBJ2-2 and V is TRBV7-2; 10 bases match TRBD2. J was trimmed by 7 bases and V by 0 bases; bases with no gene match: 5. This CDR3 is 16 amino acids long. CDR1 is SGHTA and CDR2 is FQGNSA in the germline V gene. CDR3 nucleotide sequence: TGTGCCAGCAGCTTAGCCAGCGGGAGGGCCGGCGGGGAGCTGTTTTTT. It translates to CASSLASGRAGGELFF.

The V and J genes are TRBV15 and TRBJ1-1; D not resolved. The CDR3 length is 11 residues. Germline V gene data show CDR1 as LNHNV and CDR2 as YYDKDF (reference sequence). V dropped 0 bases and J dropped 8 bases, with 4 bases sitting between them. CDR3 in amino acids: CATSREGEAFF. In DNA, the CDR3 is TGTGCCACCAGCAGAGAGGGAGAAGCTTTCTTT.

The CDR3 sequence is CASSTGRTAETQYF. DNA of the CDR3: TGTGCCAGCAGCACTGGACGGACGGCGGAGACCCAGTACTTC. J is TRBJ2-5 and V is TRBV5-4; D gene ambiguous. V gave up 4 bases and J gave up 5 bases, with 15 bases separating them. The CDR3 has 14 amino acids. CDR1 is SGHNT, CDR2 YYREEE, per germline (reference sequence).

The rearrangement links TRBV9 to TRBJ1-1, with 7 nucleotides matching TRBD1. CDR1 and CDR2 from the germline V gene are SGDLS and YYNGEE. The V segment lost 4 bases and the J segment 1 base; nucleotides outside the gene matches: 25. The CDR3 extends over 21 amino acids. The CDR3 sequence: CASSPRRGPGGGPKTNTEAFF. As DNA, the CDR3 is TGTGCCAGCAGCCCGCGGAGGGGGCCCGGCGGCGGACCTAAGACGAACACTGAAGCTTTCTTT. Together with reference TRBV9 and TRBJ1-1, the CDR3 gives the full variable domain: DSGVTQTPKHLITATGQRVTLRCSPRSGDLSVYWYQQSLDQGLQFLIQYYNGEERAKGNILERFSAQQFPDLHSELNLSSLELGDSALYFCASSPRRGPGGGPKTNTEAFFGQGTRLTVV.

The rearrangement uses TRBV11-3 and TRBJ2-3, with 10 bases aligning to TRBD2. CDR3 length: 18 residues. V was clipped by 6 bases and J by 1 base; unmatched bases: 13. Per germline, CDR1 SGHNT and CDR2 YENEEA. This CDR3 is CASRTKWLAGDCTDTQYF. The DNA for the CDR3 is TGTGCCAGCAGAACAAAATGGCTAGCGGGAGACTGCACAGATACGCAGTATTTT.

The rearrangement joins TRBV7-9 to TRBJ2-5, with D unresolved. V was clipped by 3 bases and J by 4 bases, with 18 bases between them. The germline V gene has CDR1 SEHNR and CDR2 FQNEAQ (reference sequence). The CDR3 covers 16 residues. CDR3 loop: CASSFSPGPSGETQYF. Written as DNA, the CDR3 is TGTGCCAGCAGCTTTTCCCCGGGCCCGTCGGGAGAGACCCAGTACTTC.

The chain recombines TRBV14 with TRBJ2-5; 15 bases match TRBD2. Trimming removed 1 base from V and 2 bases from J; junction bases left unmatched: 20. The CDR3 runs 23 residues. Looked up from germline, CDR1 is SGHDN and CDR2 is FVKESK. CDR3 nucleotides: TGTGCCAGCAGCCAAGGTCCCAGACAGGGTATCGGGACTAGCGGGAGGAAACAAGAGACCCAGTACTTC. Protein: CASSQGPRQGIGTSGRKQETQYF.

This clone was observed a few times. This chain's CDR3 is CASRGNYGYTF. The CDR3 region has the DNA TGTGCCAGCCGAGGCAACTATGGCTACACCTTC. The rearrangement links TRBV6-1 to TRBJ1-2; D is unclear. There are 11 residues in the CDR3. The germline V gene encodes CDR1 MNHNS and CDR2 SASEGT. The ends were cut back, 8 bases at V and 2 bases at J, with 6 bases in the middle.

The V gene is TRBV11-2, the J gene TRBJ1-2; D possibly corresponds to TRBD1 (6 bases). Trimming removed 5 bases from V and 8 bases from J, with 24 bases in between. The CDR3 is 16 residues long. Looked up from germline, CDR1 is SGHAT and CDR2 is FQNNGV. The CDR3 reads CASSPQGSGGAGGYTF. CDR3 bases: TGTGCCAGCAGCCCTCAGGGTTCGGGGGGCGCAGGGGGCTACACCTTC.

The sample holds one count of this clone. The chain carries TRBV15 and TRBJ2-3; D is unclear. In germline, CDR1 is LNHNV, CDR2 YYDKDF (reference sequence). This CDR3 has 11 residues. Trimming removed 8 bases at V and 4 bases at J, with 7 bases between. CDR3 nucleotide sequence: TGTGCCACCGGGTACTCAGATACGCAGTATTTT. Protein: CATGYSDTQYF.

The chain combines TRBV5-6 with TRBJ1-1; 10 positions agree with TRBD1. With V trimmed by 4 bases and J by 1 base, 16 bases remained unmatched. CDR3 length equals 19 residues. In germline, CDR1 is SGHDT, CDR2 YYEEEE. The CDR3 region is CASSPGFTSGQGSNTEAFF. DNA for the CDR3: TGTGCCAGCAGCCCCGGCTTTACCTCGGGACAGGGGTCGAACACTGAAGCTTTCTTT.

The V call is TRBV27, the J call TRBJ2-7; possible D gene TRBD2, 5 bases. The CDR3 has 14 residues. The V gene lost 6 bases and the J gene lost 1 base, with 13 bases spanning the gap. The germline gives CDR1 MNHEY, CDR2 SMNVEV (reference sequence). DNA of the CDR3: TGTGCCAGCAGGGACGGGAAAGCGTCCTACGAGCAGTACTTC. Translating it yields CASRDGKASYEQYF.

V is TRBV6-1 and J is TRBJ2-3; D ambiguous. Germline values: CDR1 MNHNS, CDR2 SASEGT. The CDR3 runs 15 residues. V lost 7 bases and J 1 base, leaving 15 bases between the germline ends. CDR3 region: CASNRKQTGTDTQYF. The CDR3, as DNA: TGTGCCAGCAATCGGAAGCAGACCGGCACAGATACGCAGTATTTT.

The chain is built from TRBV28 and TRBJ1-2, with D maybe TRBD1 (6 bases). The CDR3 has 15 residues. V lost 11 bases and J lost 5, with 24 bases in between. The germline V gene encodes CDR1 MDHEN and CDR2 SYDVKM. The chain's CDR3 is CAVRGDEVAYYGYTF. The CDR3 region has the DNA TGTGCCGTAAGGGGGGACGAGGTCGCCTATTATGGCTACACCTTC.

The chain couples TRBV4-1 to TRBJ1-2; 7 bases fit TRBD1. Trimming removed 1 base from V and 6 bases from J; junction bases left unmatched: 5. Germline assignment: CDR1 MGHRA and CDR2 YSYEKL. The CDR3 runs to 14 residues. CDR3 sequence reads: CASSQVWQGDGYTF. The CDR3 DNA reads as TGCGCCAGCAGCCAAGTATGGCAGGGGGATGGCTACACCTTC.

The chain recombines TRBV7-9 with TRBJ2-2; D is uncertain. Per the germline V gene, CDR1 is SEHNR and CDR2 is FQNEAQ (reference sequence). Trimming cost V 3 bases and J 4 bases, with 15 bases left between them. This CDR3 has 16 amino acids. The CDR3 sequence: CASSFFGLVITGELFF. DNA for the CDR3: TGTGCCAGCAGCTTTTTCGGTCTAGTTATCACCGGGGAGCTGTTTTTT.

This chain joins TRBV18 and TRBJ2-5; 7 nucleotides align to TRBD1. Trimming took 6 bases from V and 3 from J; bases not matched to a gene: 1. The CDR3 has 12 amino acids. The germline gives CDR1 KGHSH, CDR2 LQKENI. CDR3 sequence (DNA): TGTGCCAGCTCCGACAGGGAAGAGACCCAGTACTTC. This translates into CASSDREETQYF.